These 31 T cell receptor beta chains came from one sample sequenced in a study of T cell repertoires in cytomegalovirus infection. Each CDR3 protein is one row after TCRdb ran MiXCR on the reads. The sample holds approximately 730,000 distinct CDR3 sequences, about 30% seen once. What these receptors recognize is not known. The source was cultured PBMCs, collected from culture after CMV antigen stimulation. The source of these receptors is a human donor in good health (CMV status not recorded). Some clones in this sample may be carry-over from other donors' samples.

The rearrangement links TRBV5-4 to TRBJ2-5; TRBD2 aligns across 14 bases. V lost 4 bases and J lost 5; bases outside the gene matches: 7. Germline CDR1 reads SGHNT; CDR2 reads YYREEE (reference sequence). The CDR3 has 16 amino acids. CDR3 sequence reads: CASSTGLAGGLETQYF. CDR3 DNA: TGTGCCAGCAGCACCGGACTAGCGGGGGGCCTCGAGACCCAGTACTTC.

The rearrangement joins TRBV5-8 to TRBJ2-7, with 11 bases identical to TRBD1. The germline gives CDR1 SGHTS, CDR2 YDEGEE. The CDR3 has 15 residues. Losses at the gene ends were 2 bases for V and 6 bases for J; bases not matched to a gene: 7. CDR3 amino acids: CASSLSGTGGREQYF. Here the CDR3 DNA reads TGTGCCAGCAGCTTATCCGGGACAGGGGGTCGCGAGCAGTACTTC. The entire variable domain, with the rest obtained from reference TRBV5-8 and TRBJ2-7, is as follows: EAGVTQSPTHLIKTRGQQATLRCSPISGHTSVYWYQQALGLGLQFLLWYDEGEERNRGNFPPRFSGRQFPNYSSELNVNALELEDSALYLCASSLSGTGGREQYFGPGTRLTVT.

The rearrangement uses TRBV7-2 and TRBJ2-2; 11 positions match TRBD2. The V segment lost 3 bases and the J segment 2 bases; nucleotides outside the gene matches: 2. The germline gives CDR1 SGHTA, CDR2 FQGNSA. This CDR3 region has 16 residues. CDR3 amino acids: CASSFGTSGNTGELFF. CDR3 coding DNA: TGTGCCAGCAGCTTCGGGACTAGCGGCAACACCGGGGAGCTGTTTTTT.

This clonotype was seen only a few times. The V call is TRBV29-1, the J call TRBJ2-6, with D possibly being TRBD2 (5 bases). The CDR3 spans 14 residues. Germline V lookup: CDR1 SQVTM, CDR2 ANQGSEA. V shed 6 bases and J shed 1 base, with 10 bases lying between them. The CDR3 DNA reads TGCAGCGTCCAGAGGGTATCTGGGGCCAACGTCCTGACTTTC. Its translation is CSVQRVSGANVLTF.

This CDR3 is CSARDRTSGYYNEQFF. The CDR3 coding sequence is TGCAGTGCTAGAGATCGGACTAGCGGATACTACAATGAGCAGTTCTTC. The chain employs TRBV20-1 and TRBJ2-1; 10 nucleotides align to TRBD2. With 0 bases clipped from V and 3 bases from J, the junction kept 5 bases outside the gene matches. The CDR3 totals 16 residues. Germline V lookup: CDR1 DFQATT, CDR2 SNEGSKA (reference sequence).

The gene calls are TRBV4-1 and TRBJ2-1; 13 positions agree with TRBD2. This CDR3 comprises 15 residues. J gave up 8 bases and V 6 bases, and 7 bases lay outside the gene matches. Looked up from germline, CDR1 is MGHRA and CDR2 is YSYEKL. CDR3 sequence (DNA): TGCGCCAGCAGGCGACTAGCGGGGGGAACCCATGAGCAGTTCTTC. This codes for CASRRLAGGTHEQFF.

This clonotype was observed a handful of times. V gene TRBV12-3 or TRBV12-4 combines with J gene TRBJ1-3; 9 nucleotides agree with TRBD1. This CDR3 contains 16 residues. Trimming at V came to 3 bases and at J to 0 bases, leaving 3 bases not matched to a gene. Written as DNA, the CDR3 is TGTGCCAGCAGTTTGGGGACAGGGCTCTCTGGAAACACCATATATTTT. Its protein product is CASSLGTGLSGNTIYF.

The rearrangement uses TRBV12-3 or TRBV12-4 and TRBJ1-2; D gene ambiguous. The ends were cut back, 2 bases at V and 0 bases at J, with 13 bases in the middle. The CDR3 is made up of 16 amino acids. The CDR3 is CASSLLHSEANYGYTF. CDR3 DNA: TGTGCCAGCAGTTTACTGCACAGTGAAGCTAACTATGGCTACACCTTC.

This clonotype showed up just once. This may be a read error, as it is one base from a much larger clone. Likely a read error: the CDR3 ends without its conserved phenylalanine or tryptophan. J is TRBJ2-1 and V is TRBV7-2, with 7 bases fitting TRBD1. The CDR3 consists of 13 residues. V dropped 5 bases and J dropped 9; count of bases not matched to a gene: 7. Germline V gene data show CDR1 as SGHTA and CDR2 as FQGNSA. The CDR3 sequence is CASSLETGVEQFV. CDR3 DNA: TGTGCCAGCAGCCTCGAAACAGGGGTTGAGCAGTTCGTC.

The V gene is TRBV18, the J gene TRBJ1-5, with unresolved D. The V end lost 2 bases, the J end lost 4 bases, and 12 bases lay between the germline ends. Germline CDR1 reads KGHSH; CDR2 reads LQKENI. This CDR3 contains 15 residues. The CDR3 nucleotides read TGTGCCAGCTCACCAGTTGGGAAGGGAAATCAGCCCCAGCATTTT. This sequence encodes CASSPVGKGNQPQHF. Full variable domain (outside the CDR3, taken from reference TRBV18 and TRBJ1-5): NAGVMQNPRHLVRRRGQEARLRCSPMKGHSHVYWYRQLPEEGLKFMVYLQKENIIDESGMPKERFSAEFPKEGPSILRIQQVVRGDSAAYFCASSPVGKGNQPQHFGDGTRLSIL.

The DNA of the CDR3 is TGTGCCAGCTCCTGGGAGAGGACAGATACGCAGTATTTT. Translated, it gives CASSWERTDTQYF. This rearrangement joins TRBV5-4 to TRBJ2-3, with a tentative D call TRBD2 (5 bases). The CDR3 totals 13 residues. V gave up 7 bases and J gave up 3 bases, with 12 bases separating them. Germline values: CDR1 SGHNT, CDR2 YYREEE (reference sequence).

This clonotype has just a few counts. This chain's CDR3 is CASSLGGTHSPLHF. CDR3 nucleotides: TGTGCCAGCAGCTTAGGCGGGACACATTCACCCCTCCACTTT. The chain joins TRBV7-6 to TRBJ1-6; the D gene is possibly TRBD1 (6 bases). The germline V gene encodes CDR1 SGHVS and CDR2 FNYEAQ. V lost 1 base and J lost 8, with 9 bases in between. CDR3 length equals 14 residues.

This clonotype has at least ten counts. This chain joins TRBV20-1 and TRBJ1-3; 10 bases line up with TRBD1. The germline V gene encodes CDR1 DFQATT and CDR2 SNEGSKA (reference sequence). J was trimmed by 4 bases and V by 6 bases; bases with no gene match: 3. CDR3 length equals 13 residues. CDR3 amino acids: CSALTGGGNTIYF. CDR3 bases: TGCAGTGCCCTGACAGGGGGCGGAAACACCATATATTTT.

This chain links TRBV20-1 with TRBJ2-7; D is uncertain. The V end was cut by 4 bases, the J end by 2 bases, with 15 bases between. The CDR3 spans 14 residues. Germline V gene lookup returns CDR1 DFQATT and CDR2 SNEGSKA (reference sequence). The CDR3 protein is CSAMISGLAYEQYF. CDR3 bases: TGCAGTGCTATGATCTCGGGCTTAGCCTACGAGCAGTACTTC.

V usage is TRBV12-3 or TRBV12-4 and J usage is TRBJ2-3; D not resolved. V was trimmed by 6 bases and J by 6 bases, leaving 16 bases between them. The CDR3 is made up of 14 amino acids. CDR3 DNA: TGTGCCAGCAGCCCGAGCGCAATATCCGATACGCAGTATTTT. This encodes CASSPSAISDTQYF.

The rearrangement links TRBV15 to TRBJ2-2, with D perhaps matching TRBD1 (5 bases). The length of the CDR3 is 15 residues. The V gene's germline CDR1 is LNHNV and CDR2 YYDKDF (reference sequence). Trimming cost V 7 bases and J 0 bases, with 12 bases left between them. The CDR3 DNA reads TGTGCCACCACCGAAGACAGCGCGAACACCGGGGAGCTGTTTTTT. Its protein is CATTEDSANTGELFF. Combining the CDR3 with reference TRBV15 and TRBJ2-2 gives the whole variable domain DAMVIQNPRYQVTQFGKPVTLSCSQTLNHNVMYWYQQKSSQAPKLLFHYYDKDFNNEADTPDNFQSRRPNTSFCFLDIRSPGLGDTAMYLCATTEDSANTGELFFGEGSRLTVL.

Only a few counts were recorded for this clonotype. The chain recombines TRBV12-3 or TRBV12-4 with TRBJ1-5; D is undetermined. Deletions cut 2 bases from V and 6 bases from J, with 14 bases between. CDR3 size: 15 residues. The CDR3 DNA is TGTGCCAGCAGTTTACGAGGGTTAGGATTTCAGCCCCAGCATTTT. It is translated as CASSLRGLGFQPQHF.

This clonotype appeared many times. The rearrangement uses TRBV7-9 and TRBJ2-5; tentative D call: TRBD2 (6 bases). The CDR3 spans 16 residues. CDR1 is SEHNR, CDR2 FQNEAQ, per germline (reference sequence). V lost 5 bases and J lost 2, with 18 bases in between. This CDR3 reads CASSLTGLRGQETQYF. CDR3 bases: TGTGCCAGCAGCCTCACGGGACTGCGGGGACAAGAGACCCAGTACTTC.

This rearrangement joins TRBV20-1 to TRBJ2-3, with 10 nucleotides matching TRBD2. V lost 2 bases, J lost 0 bases, and 5 bases stayed unmatched. The CDR3 is made up of 16 amino acids. The V gene's germline CDR1 is DFQATT and CDR2 SNEGSKA (reference sequence). In DNA form, the CDR3 reads TGCAGTGCTAGATCACTAGCGGGGACTAGCACAGATACGCAGTATTTT. It translates to CSARSLAGTSTDTQYF.

The table lists this clonotype with a few counts. This CDR3 is CASSFVGSPLHF. The DNA of the CDR3 is TGTGCCAGCAGTTTCGTGGGTTCACCCCTCCACTTT. The chain combines TRBV12-3 or TRBV12-4 with TRBJ1-6; unclear D gene. The CDR3 loop spans 12 amino acids. Trimming took 3 bases from V and 9 from J, leaving 6 bases between them.

V gene TRBV11-2 combines with J gene TRBJ2-3, with a possible D match to TRBD1 (7 bases). Trimming pared 5 bases from V and 9 bases from J, leaving 21 bases between. The CDR3 runs to 15 residues. CDR1 is SGHAT, CDR2 FQNNGV, per germline. DNA of the CDR3: TGTGCCAGCAGCCCTTACCGACTCTCAGGGGGGACGCAGTATTTT. This encodes CASSPYRLSGGTQYF. Full variable domain (outside the CDR3, taken from reference TRBV11-2 and TRBJ2-3): EAGVAQSPRYKIIEKRQSVAFWCNPISGHATLYWYQQILGQGPKLLIQFQNNGVVDDSQLPKDRFSAERLKGVDSTLKIQPAKLEDSAVYLCASSPYRLSGGTQYFGPGTRLTVL.

As DNA, the CDR3 is TGCAGTGCTACCTCAGGGCAGGCTGCATGGGATGAAAAACTGTTTTTT. Amino acid sequence: CSATSGQAAWDEKLFF. The rearrangement links TRBV20-1 to TRBJ1-4; weak D call: TRBD1 (5 bases). The CDR3 has 16 amino acids. Between the trimmed V and J ends, which lost 4 bases and 6 bases, there was a span of 21 bases. Germline V gene data show CDR1 as DFQATT and CDR2 as SNEGSKA (reference sequence).

V is TRBV24-1 and J is TRBJ2-1; perhaps TRBD2 as D (5 bases). V was pared by 4 bases and J by 8 bases, with 11 bases between. The V gene's germline CDR1 is KGHDR and CDR2 SFDVKD. This CDR3 comprises 13 residues. CDR3 DNA sequence: TGTGCCACCAGTGAGGGGAGCACGGATGAGCAGTTCTTC. As protein: CATSEGSTDEQFF.

This clonotype was picked up a small number of times. The CDR3 bases are TGTGCCAGCAGAAGGACGGACTCTGGGGCCAACGTCCTGACTTTC. Protein product: CASRRTDSGANVLTF. The V call is TRBV6-5, the J call TRBJ2-6, with unresolved D. Trimming removed 6 bases from V and 0 bases from J, with 9 bases in between. CDR3 length: 15 amino acids. CDR1 MNHEY and CDR2 SVGAGI come from the germline V gene.

This clonotype has more than one count but fewer than ten. This chain connects TRBV12-5 to TRBJ2-3; 8 nucleotides agree with TRBD1. The J segment lost 6 bases and the V segment lost 4 bases, leaving 6 bases of the junction unmatched. Germline V gene sequence: CDR1 LGHNT, CDR2 FRNRAP. The CDR3 consists of 14 residues. The CDR3 bases are TGTGCTAGTGGTTCGGGACAGGTGGTGGATACGCAGTATTTT. Its translation is CASGSGQVVDTQYF.

The J gene is TRBJ2-4, the V gene TRBV27, with 7 bases aligning to TRBD1. The J segment lost 6 bases and the V segment lost 10 bases, leaving 9 bases of the junction unmatched. The CDR3 length is 13 residues. Germline V gives CDR1 MNHEY, CDR2 SMNVEV (reference sequence). The chain's CDR3 is CATRLQGTNIQYF. Here the CDR3 DNA reads TGTGCCACCCGACTACAGGGGACAAACATTCAGTACTTC.

In this sample, this clonotype turned up many times. CDR3 nucleotide sequence: TGTGCCAGCAGCTTAGTAGGAGGCCCGGGAAAAGGAGGCCGGGATACGCAGTATTTT. As protein: CASSLVGGPGKGGRDTQYF. The chain has TRBV7-2 and TRBJ2-3, with a weak D call TRBD2 (5 bases). Germline values: CDR1 SGHTA, CDR2 FQGNSA. The CDR3 is 19 amino acids. V lost 1 base and J lost 6, with 26 bases in between.

About this clonotype: Likely a read error: the CDR3 ends without its conserved phenylalanine or tryptophan. The chain uses TRBV19 and TRBJ1-5; a weak D match, TRBD1 (5 bases). The V gene's germline CDR1 is LNHDA and CDR2 SQIVND (reference sequence). V gave up 4 bases and J gave up 5 bases, with 15 bases separating them. There are 15 residues in the CDR3. The CDR3 is CASSTRQKQYQPQHL. The CDR3 DNA sequence: TGTGCCAGTAGTACGCGACAGAAACAGTATCAGCCCCAGCATTTG.

The chain joins TRBV4-1 to TRBJ1-5, with D perhaps matching TRBD1 (5 bases). The CDR3 is 15 amino acids. The V and J ends lost 3 bases and 10 bases respectively, with 19 bases between them. Germline CDR1 MGHRA, CDR2 YSYEKL. CDR3 nucleotide sequence: TGCGCCAGCAGCCAGCGGTCAGGGCTCTACGGACCCCAGCATTTT. Protein product: CASSQRSGLYGPQHF.

This clonotype was counted a few times. The CDR3 sequence: CATQAHNTGELFF. The CDR3 DNA reads as TGTGCCACCCAAGCTCACAACACCGGGGAGCTGTTTTTT. V usage is TRBV6-1 and J usage is TRBJ2-2; D remains ambiguous. The CDR3 is 13 residues long. The germline V gene encodes CDR1 MNHNS and CDR2 SASEGT. V was shortened by 10 bases and J by 2 bases, with 11 bases between the two germline ends.

V gene TRBV12-5 combines with J gene TRBJ2-1, with 8 bases aligning to TRBD2. V was clipped by 0 bases and J by 3 bases; unmatched bases: 10. The CDR3 spans 18 residues. The germline CDR1 and CDR2 sequences are LGHNT and FRNRAP. The CDR3 bases are TGTGCTAGTGGTTTGGTACTATCGGGGGGGGGGGTCTACAATGAGCAGTTCTTC. The encoded protein is CASGLVLSGGGVYNEQFF.